Below are 29 T cell receptor beta chains sequenced from a single sample in a study of blood T cell repertoires in COVID-19. The data were produced by immunoSEQ multiplex PCR, yet TCRdb's version contains in-frame clones alone and is incomplete. This repertoire shows some 240,000 clones, roughly nine tenths found once; its top ten account for approximately 4.6%. Material for sequencing was peripheral blood. Receptors were obtained from a woman aged 40 to 50 who had recovered from COVID-19.

The chain combines TRBV5-1 with TRBJ2-1, with D tentatively TRBD2 (6 bases). The CDR3 has 16 residues. CDR1 SGHRS and CDR2 YFSETQ come from the germline V gene. V dropped 0 bases and J dropped 0 bases, with 10 bases sitting between them. CDR3 in amino acids: CASSLAGGASYNEQFF. The CDR3, as DNA: TGCGCCAGCAGCTTGGCAGGCGGGGCCTCCTACAATGAGCAGTTCTTC. The full variable domain, completed using reference TRBV5-1 and TRBJ2-1, is KAGVTQTPRYLIKTRGQQVTLSCSPISGHRSVSWYQQTPGQGLQFLFEYFSETQRNKGNFPGRFSGRQFSNSRSEMNVSTLELGDSALYLCASSLAGGASYNEQFFGPGTRLTVL.

This chain joins TRBV10-1 and TRBJ2-2; a weak D match, TRBD1 (5 bases). The CDR3 contains 14 residues. The ends were cut back, 6 bases at V and 1 base at J, with 9 bases in the middle. The germline gives CDR1 WNHNN, CDR2 SYGVQD (reference sequence). CDR3 coding DNA: TGCGCCAGCAGCAGTGGACAGAACACCGGGGAGCTGTTTTTT. Translated, it gives CASSSGQNTGELFF.

The genes are TRBV5-1 and TRBJ1-1, with 7 nucleotides matching TRBD1. Per the germline V gene, CDR1 is SGHRS and CDR2 is YFSETQ. This CDR3 comprises 15 residues. The V segment lost 4 bases and the J segment 4 bases; nucleotides outside the gene matches: 10. Here the CDR3 DNA reads TGCGCCAGCAGCAAATCCAACGCAGGGGGCACTGAAGCTTTCTTT. Protein product: CASSKSNAGGTEAFF.

The chain recombines TRBV18 with TRBJ2-2, with 7 positions matching TRBD2. The CDR3 sequence is 18 residues long. Germline V lookup: CDR1 KGHSH, CDR2 LQKENI. Unmatched junction bases numbered 9, after V lost 2 bases and J lost 0 bases. This CDR3 reads CASSPVRGGDANTGELFF. The CDR3 region has the DNA TGTGCCAGCTCACCAGTCCGTGGGGGGGATGCGAACACCGGGGAGCTGTTTTTT.

In this sample, this clone turned up once. The J gene is TRBJ1-4, the V gene TRBV5-5, with D perhaps matching TRBD1 (5 bases). V was shortened by 3 bases and J by 1 base, with 7 bases between the two germline ends. The CDR3 totals 14 residues. Germline V gives CDR1 SGHKS, CDR2 YYEKEE (reference sequence). CDR3: CASSSQGTNEKLFF. CDR3 nucleotide sequence: TGTGCCAGCAGCTCTCAGGGAACTAATGAAAAACTGTTTTTT. The variable domain in full, completed from reference TRBV5-5 and TRBJ1-4, reads DAGVTQSPTHLIKTRGQQVTLRCSPISGHKSVSWYQQVLGQGPQFIFQYYEKEERGRGNFPDRFSARQFPNYSSELNVNALLLGDSALYLCASSSQGTNEKLFFGSGTQLSVL.

The V call is TRBV18, the J call TRBJ1-2; 7 bases agree with TRBD1. Trimming cost V 6 bases and J 7 bases; bases outside gene matches: 14. In germline, CDR1 is KGHSH, CDR2 LQKENI. The CDR3 totals 15 residues. For the CDR3, the DNA is TGTGCCAGCTCCCCGGAAGGGACAGACGATATTGGCTACACCTTC. Protein product: CASSPEGTDDIGYTF.

This CDR3 is CASSPDTPSSYNEQFF. DNA for the CDR3: TGCGCCAGCAGCCCGGACACTCCTTCCTCCTACAATGAGCAGTTCTTC. The gene calls are TRBV5-1 and TRBJ2-1, with D possibly matching TRBD1 (5 bases). The CDR3 loop spans 16 amino acids. Germline V gene data show CDR1 as SGHRS and CDR2 as YFSETQ. Trimming took off 4 bases at V and 0 bases at J, with 14 bases between the two ends.

Only a few counts were recorded for this clone. The genes are TRBV5-4 and TRBJ2-2; TRBD1 is a possible D gene (6 bases). The CDR3 is 16 residues long. Germline CDR1 SGHNT, CDR2 YYREEE (reference sequence). With 0 bases removed from V and 0 bases from J, the gap between germline ends came to 9 bases. The CDR3 loop is CASSLGQGSNTGELFF. In nucleotides, the CDR3 is TGTGCCAGCAGCTTGGGGCAGGGGTCGAACACCGGGGAGCTGTTTTTT.

V and J are TRBV7-8 and TRBJ2-2, with D maybe TRBD2 (5 bases). The CDR3 totals 13 residues. Germline-derived CDR1 and CDR2 are SGHVS and FQNEAQ. Trimming stripped 7 bases from V and 0 bases from J, with 6 bases between. CDR3 in DNA: TGTGCCAGCAACGGGGCGAACACCGGGGAGCTGTTTTTT. Amino acid sequence: CASNGANTGELFF. The whole variable domain, remainder taken from reference TRBV7-8 and TRBJ2-2, is GAGVSQSPRYKVAKRGQDVALRCDPISGHVSLFWYQQALGQGPEFLTYFQNEAQLDKSGLPSDRFFAERPEGSVSTLKIQRTQQEDSAVYLCASNGANTGELFFGEGSRLTVL.

The chain couples TRBV4-1 to TRBJ1-1; unclear D gene. This CDR3 comprises 14 residues. The V gene's germline CDR1 is MGHRA and CDR2 YSYEKL. The V end was cut by 1 base, the J end by 0 bases, with 6 bases between. CDR3 region: CASSQGYMNTEAFF. The CDR3 DNA follows: TGCGCCAGCAGCCAAGGGTACATGAACACTGAAGCTTTCTTT.

The rearrangement joins TRBV10-1 to TRBJ1-6; D gene ambiguous. Trimming removed 3 bases at V and 6 bases at J, with 12 bases between. Germline V gene data show CDR1 as WNHNN and CDR2 as SYGVQD (reference sequence). The CDR3 totals 15 residues. CDR3 loop: CASSERVSGNSPLHF. The CDR3 nucleotides are TGCGCCAGCAGTGAAAGAGTATCGGGTAATTCACCCCTCCACTTT.

The rearrangement uses TRBV19 and TRBJ1-2, with D perhaps matching TRBD1 (5 bases). Germline values: CDR1 LNHDA, CDR2 SQIVND (reference sequence). The ends were cut back, 9 bases at V and 1 base at J, with 12 bases in the middle. The CDR3 has 13 amino acids. CDR3 sequence reads: CASQKTDNYGYTF. The CDR3 DNA reads as TGTGCCAGCCAAAAGACAGATAACTATGGCTACACCTTC.

The CDR3 nucleotides read TGCGCCAGCAGCCTGACAGGGAACGAGCAGTTCTTC. Translated, it gives CASSLTGNEQFF. V gene TRBV4-1 combines with J gene TRBJ2-1; TRBD1 matches 7 bases. Unmatched junction bases numbered 4, after V lost 4 bases and J lost 10 bases. The CDR3 covers 12 residues. CDR1 is MGHRA, CDR2 YSYEKL, per germline.

The chain combines TRBV19 with TRBJ1-3; 7 nucleotides agree with TRBD1. The CDR3 totals 14 residues. Germline V gene data show CDR1 as LNHDA and CDR2 as SQIVND (reference sequence). V was clipped by 8 bases and J by 0 bases; unmatched bases: 4. The CDR3 is CASDTGASGNTIYF. CDR3 nucleotide sequence: TGTGCCAGTGATACAGGGGCCTCTGGAAACACCATATATTTT.

The sample holds a few counts of this clone. The V gene is TRBV2, the J gene TRBJ1-1; no definite D call. Germline loops: CDR1 SNHLY, CDR2 FYNNEI. The CDR3 has 13 amino acids. Trimming pared 1 base from V and 8 bases from J, leaving 11 bases between. CDR3 DNA sequence: TGTGCCAGCAGTGAAGTTGTAGTGGTCGAAGCTTTCTTT. Its protein is CASSEVVVVEAFF. Filled out from reference TRBV2 and TRBJ1-1, the complete variable domain reads EPEVTQTPSHQVTQMGQEVILRCVPISNHLYFYWYRQILGQKVEFLVSFYNNEISEKSEIFDDQFSVERPDGSNFTLKIRSTKLEDSAMYFCASSEVVVVEAFFGQGTRLTVV.

The chain links TRBV30 to TRBJ2-7; possibly TRBD2 for D (5 bases). The CDR3 consists of 13 residues. V lost 8 bases, J lost 0 bases, and 14 bases lay in between. Germline CDR1 and CDR2: GTSNPN and SVGIG (reference sequence). Written as DNA, the CDR3 is TGTGCCGTGGATTTCGGGGACTCCTACGAGCAGTACTTC. Its protein is CAVDFGDSYEQYF.

Concerning this clone: Other DNA sequences in this specimen translate into the identical CDR3. The gene calls are TRBV3-1 (or the pseudogene TRBV3-2) and TRBJ2-3; D is uncertain. This CDR3 is 14 amino acids long. Trimming shortened V by 3 bases and J by 2 bases, and 9 bases separated the two germline ends. Germline CDR1 LGHDT, CDR2 YNNKEL (reference sequence). CDR3 DNA sequence: TGTGCCAGCAGCCACCGCGGATACACAGATACGCAGTATTTT. It encodes CASSHRGYTDTQYF.

V gene TRBV10-1 combines with J gene TRBJ1-3; D remains ambiguous. The V gene's germline CDR1 is WNHNN and CDR2 SYGVQD (reference sequence). V was trimmed by 4 bases and J by 0 bases, leaving 4 bases between them. The CDR3 covers 13 residues. This CDR3 reads CASSAGSGNTIYF. CDR3 sequence (DNA): TGCGCCAGCAGTGCCGGCTCTGGAAACACCATATATTTT.

The rearrangement links TRBV4-2 to TRBJ2-2; 13 bases fit TRBD2. Germline-derived CDR1 and CDR2 are LGHNA and YNFKEQ. This CDR3 has 18 amino acids. Germline trimming cut 4 bases from V and 4 bases from J; bases unmatched to any gene: 9. For the CDR3, the DNA is TGTGCCAGCAGCCCGCGTCTGGGACTAGCGGGAATCACCGGGGAGCTGTTTTTT. This codes for CASSPRLGLAGITGELFF.

This chain uses TRBV25-1 with TRBJ1-2; D uncertain. This CDR3 spans 12 amino acids. Germline V CDR1 and CDR2: MGHDK, SYGVNS. V lost 1 base to trimming and J lost 8 bases, with 8 bases between them. The CDR3 here is CASSESQVGYTF. For the CDR3, the DNA is TGTGCCAGCAGTGAATCCCAGGTGGGCTACACCTTC.

This clone was counted once. The chain has TRBV29-1 and TRBJ2-7, with 9 bases aligning to TRBD1. Trimming cost V 4 bases and J 0 bases; bases outside gene matches: 4. The germline gives CDR1 SQVTM, CDR2 ANQGSEA. The CDR3 length is 14 residues. The CDR3 is CSVVSDRGSYEQYF. The DNA of the CDR3 is TGCAGCGTTGTATCGGACAGGGGCTCCTACGAGCAGTACTTC.

V is TRBV3-1 (or the pseudogene TRBV3-2) and J is TRBJ2-5, with D perhaps TRBD2 (7 bases). Germline V gene data show CDR1 as LGHDT and CDR2 as YNNKEL (reference sequence). The CDR3 totals 14 residues. Between the trimmed V and J ends, which lost 3 bases and 4 bases, there was a span of 12 bases. The CDR3 DNA sequence: TGTGCCAGCAGCCATCAGGGGAGGGGAGAGACCCAGTACTTC. Translated, it gives CASSHQGRGETQYF.

The J gene is TRBJ2-2, the V gene TRBV6-6; D not certain. Trimming removed 6 bases at V and 6 bases at J, with 14 bases between. Germline V CDR1 and CDR2: MNHNY, SVGAGI (reference sequence). This CDR3 contains 14 residues. In nucleotides, the CDR3 is TGTGCCAGCAGGCCCTCGGTATTAGCCGGGGAGCTGTTTTTT. Translated, it gives CASRPSVLAGELFF.

This clone was seen once. The chain uses TRBV2 and TRBJ2-1; 8 bases map to TRBD2. Germline CDR1 reads SNHLY; CDR2 reads FYNNEI. The ends lost 4 bases at V and 7 bases at J; junction bases unmatched: 6. The CDR3 covers 14 residues. The CDR3 DNA reads as TGTGCCAGCAGTGTTAGCGGGGTCCGTAATGAGCAGTTCTTC. This gives the protein CASSVSGVRNEQFF.

The genes are TRBV19 and TRBJ1-5; TRBD1 agrees at 7 bases. In germline, CDR1 is LNHDA, CDR2 SQIVND (reference sequence). V lost 3 bases and J lost 6; bases outside the gene matches: 11. This CDR3 comprises 16 residues. The CDR3 sequence is CASSIRHRGEGQPQHF. In nucleotides, the CDR3 is TGTGCCAGTAGTATCCGCCACAGGGGAGAGGGTCAGCCCCAGCATTTT.

CDR3 in DNA: TGTGCCAGCAGTTACCTCCTTACGCAGTATTTT. This translates into CASSYLLTQYF. The J gene is TRBJ2-3, the V gene TRBV6-5; D ambiguous. The V end was cut by 2 bases, the J end by 8 bases, with 5 bases between. This CDR3 region has 11 residues. The V gene's germline CDR1 is MNHEY and CDR2 SVGAGI.

This chain joins TRBV28 and TRBJ2-1; TRBD2 matches 12 bases. Trimming removed 6 bases from V and 7 bases from J; junction bases left unmatched: 13. The CDR3 totals 17 residues. Germline-derived CDR1 and CDR2 are MDHEN and SYDVKM. The CDR3 DNA is TGTGCCAGCAGGATACTAGCGGGGGGCCTTGGTCCAAATGAGCAGTTCTTC. Translation gives CASRILAGGLGPNEQFF. Variable domain in full (rest from reference TRBV28 and TRBJ2-1): DVKVTQSSRYLVKRTGEKVFLECVQDMDHENMFWYRQDPGLGLRLIYFSYDVKMKEKGDIPEGYSVSREKKERFSLILESASTNQTSMYLCASRILAGGLGPNEQFFGPGTRLTVL.

The chain links TRBV5-1 to TRBJ1-1; no definite D call. In germline, CDR1 is SGHRS, CDR2 YFSETQ. The V gene lost 3 bases and the J gene lost 1 base, with 10 bases spanning the gap. The CDR3 extends over 14 amino acids. CDR3 residues: CASSSRAGNTEAFF. The CDR3 region has the DNA TGCGCCAGCAGCTCTAGGGCGGGGAACACTGAAGCTTTCTTT.

The chain recombines TRBV10-1 with TRBJ2-7; D is perhaps TRBD2 (6 bases). Germline V gives CDR1 WNHNN, CDR2 SYGVQD (reference sequence). Trimming left V 2 bases short and J 9 bases short, with 17 bases between. The CDR3 sequence is 14 residues long. Here the CDR3 DNA reads TGCGCCAGCAGTGAGATAGCGGCACGAAAAGGGCAGTACTTC. The encoded protein is CASSEIAARKGQYF.